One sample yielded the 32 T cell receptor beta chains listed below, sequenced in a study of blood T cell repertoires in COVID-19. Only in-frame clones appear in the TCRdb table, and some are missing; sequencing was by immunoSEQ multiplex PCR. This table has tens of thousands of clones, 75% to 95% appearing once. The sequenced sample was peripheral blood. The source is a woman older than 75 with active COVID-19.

The CDR3, as DNA: TGTGCCAGCAGCACCACGGCGGGGGTCACAGATACGCAGTATTTT. Encoded protein: CASSTTAGVTDTQYF. The chain employs TRBV5-5 and TRBJ2-3, with 7 nucleotides matching TRBD2. Per the germline V gene, CDR1 is SGHKS and CDR2 is YYEKEE (reference sequence). Germline trimming cut 4 bases from V and 2 bases from J; bases unmatched to any gene: 7. The CDR3 totals 15 residues.

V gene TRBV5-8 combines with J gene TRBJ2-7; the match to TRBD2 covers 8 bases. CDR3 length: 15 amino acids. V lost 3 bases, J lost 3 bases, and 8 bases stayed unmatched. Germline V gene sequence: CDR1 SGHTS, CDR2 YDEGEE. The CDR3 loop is CASSSRAGGGYEQYF. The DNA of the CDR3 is TGTGCCAGCAGCTCCCGAGCCGGGGGGGGCTACGAGCAGTACTTC.

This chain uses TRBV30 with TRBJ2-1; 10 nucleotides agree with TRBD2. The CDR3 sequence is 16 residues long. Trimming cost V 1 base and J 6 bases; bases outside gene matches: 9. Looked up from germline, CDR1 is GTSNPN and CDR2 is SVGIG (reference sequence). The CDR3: CAWSGSSGSVGNEQFF. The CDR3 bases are TGTGCCTGGAGTGGATCTAGCGGGAGTGTAGGCAATGAGCAGTTCTTC.

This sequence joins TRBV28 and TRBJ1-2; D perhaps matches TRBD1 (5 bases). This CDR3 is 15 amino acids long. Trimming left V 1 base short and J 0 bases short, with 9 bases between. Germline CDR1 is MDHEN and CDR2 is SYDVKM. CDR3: CASSLFGGANYGYTF. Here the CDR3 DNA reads TGTGCCAGCAGTTTATTTGGAGGGGCTAACTATGGCTACACCTTC.

CDR3 loop: CASSAPRRTSGGAMETQYF. The CDR3 nucleotides are TGTGCCAGCAGCGCTCCCCGAAGGACTAGCGGGGGGGCAATGGAGACCCAGTACTTC. This rearrangement joins TRBV9 to TRBJ2-5; 15 nucleotides line up with TRBD2. V lost 3 bases, J lost 5 bases, and 14 bases stayed unmatched. Germline V gene data show CDR1 as SGDLS and CDR2 as YYNGEE. The CDR3 sequence is 19 residues long.

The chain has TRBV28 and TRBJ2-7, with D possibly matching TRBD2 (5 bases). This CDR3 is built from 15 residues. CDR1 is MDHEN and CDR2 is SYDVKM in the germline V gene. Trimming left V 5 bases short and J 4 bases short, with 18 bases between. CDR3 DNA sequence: TGTGCCAGCAGTCCCCCCGGCGGAGGACCGTACGAGCAGTACGTC. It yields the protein CASSPPGGGPYEQYV.

The CDR3 spells CASSLTPSGTVGEKLFF. The CDR3 nucleotides read TGTGCCAGCAGCTTGACCCCGTCCGGGACAGTGGGTGAAAAACTGTTTTTT. The V gene is TRBV5-5, the J gene TRBJ1-4; 7 bases map to TRBD1. The CDR3 has 17 amino acids. Per the germline V gene, CDR1 is SGHKS and CDR2 is YYEKEE (reference sequence). Germline trimming cut 1 base from V and 7 bases from J; bases unmatched to any gene: 13.

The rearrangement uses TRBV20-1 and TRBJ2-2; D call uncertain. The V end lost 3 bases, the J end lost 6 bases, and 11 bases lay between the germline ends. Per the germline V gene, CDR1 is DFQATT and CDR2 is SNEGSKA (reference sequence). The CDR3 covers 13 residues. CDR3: CSASSTHAGELFF. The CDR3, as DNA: TGCAGTGCTAGTTCTACCCATGCCGGGGAGCTGTTTTTT.

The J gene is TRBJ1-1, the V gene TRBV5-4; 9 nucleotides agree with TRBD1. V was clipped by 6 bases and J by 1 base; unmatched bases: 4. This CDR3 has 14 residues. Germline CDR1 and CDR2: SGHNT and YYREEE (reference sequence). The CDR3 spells CASKKDRGNTEAFF. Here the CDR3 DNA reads TGTGCCAGCAAAAAGGACAGGGGGAACACTGAAGCTTTCTTT.

The CDR3 loop reads CASSFETGSFYEQYF. In DNA form, the CDR3 reads TGTGCCAGCAGCTTCGAGACAGGGTCGTTTTACGAGCAGTACTTC. V is TRBV11-2 and J is TRBJ2-7, with 7 nucleotides matching TRBD1. V was clipped by 3 bases and J by 4 bases; unmatched bases: 9. Germline assignment: CDR1 SGHAT and CDR2 FQNNGV. CDR3 length equals 15 residues.

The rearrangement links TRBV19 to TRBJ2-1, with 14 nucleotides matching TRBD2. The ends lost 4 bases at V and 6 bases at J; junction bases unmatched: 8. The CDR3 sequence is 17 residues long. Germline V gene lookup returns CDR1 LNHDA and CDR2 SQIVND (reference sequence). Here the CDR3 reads CASSRRPGTSGSNEQFF. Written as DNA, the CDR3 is TGTGCCAGTAGTAGACGACCCGGGACTAGCGGGAGCAATGAGCAGTTCTTC.

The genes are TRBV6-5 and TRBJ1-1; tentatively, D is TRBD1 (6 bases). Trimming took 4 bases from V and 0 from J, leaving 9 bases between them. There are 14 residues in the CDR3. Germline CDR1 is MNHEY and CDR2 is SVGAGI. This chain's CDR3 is CASSSGTLNTEAFF. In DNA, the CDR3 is TGTGCCAGCAGTTCCGGGACATTGAACACTGAAGCTTTCTTT.

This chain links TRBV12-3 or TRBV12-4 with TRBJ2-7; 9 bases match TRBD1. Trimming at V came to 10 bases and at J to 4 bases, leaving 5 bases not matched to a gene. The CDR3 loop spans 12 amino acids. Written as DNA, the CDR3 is TGTGCCACGGGGACAGGGTCATACGAGCAGTACTTC. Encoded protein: CATGTGSYEQYF.

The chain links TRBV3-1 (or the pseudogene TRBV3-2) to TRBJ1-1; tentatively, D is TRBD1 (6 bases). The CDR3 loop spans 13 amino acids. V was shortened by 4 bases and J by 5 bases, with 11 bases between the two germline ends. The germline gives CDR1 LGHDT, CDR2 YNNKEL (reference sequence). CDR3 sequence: CASSPGQQTEAFF. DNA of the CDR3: TGTGCCAGCAGCCCTGGACAGCAAACTGAAGCTTTCTTT.

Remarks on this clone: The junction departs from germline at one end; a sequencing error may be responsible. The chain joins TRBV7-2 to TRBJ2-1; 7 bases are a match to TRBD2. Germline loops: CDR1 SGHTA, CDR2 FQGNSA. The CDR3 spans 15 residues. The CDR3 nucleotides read TGTGCCAGCACCTTAGAAGCGGGAACTTACAATGAGCAGTTCTTC. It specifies CASTLEAGTYNEQFF.

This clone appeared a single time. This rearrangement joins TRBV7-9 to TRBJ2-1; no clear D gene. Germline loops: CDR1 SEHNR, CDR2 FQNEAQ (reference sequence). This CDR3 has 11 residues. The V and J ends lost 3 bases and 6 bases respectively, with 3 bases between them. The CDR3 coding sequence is TGTGCCAGCAGCTTCAGCAATGAGCAGTTCTTC. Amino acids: CASSFSNEQFF.

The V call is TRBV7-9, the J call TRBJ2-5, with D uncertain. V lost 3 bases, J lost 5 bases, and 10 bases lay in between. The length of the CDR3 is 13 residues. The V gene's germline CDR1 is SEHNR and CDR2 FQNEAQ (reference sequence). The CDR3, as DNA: TGTGCCAGCAGCTTGGGCAGTAGGGAGACCCAGTACTTC. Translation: CASSLGSRETQYF.

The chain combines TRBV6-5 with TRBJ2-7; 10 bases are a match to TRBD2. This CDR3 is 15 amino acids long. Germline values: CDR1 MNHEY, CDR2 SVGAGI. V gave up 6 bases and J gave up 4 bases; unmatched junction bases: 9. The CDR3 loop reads CASSPLLAGAYEQYF. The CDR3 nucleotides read TGTGCCAGCAGCCCCTTGCTAGCGGGAGCGTACGAGCAGTACTTC.

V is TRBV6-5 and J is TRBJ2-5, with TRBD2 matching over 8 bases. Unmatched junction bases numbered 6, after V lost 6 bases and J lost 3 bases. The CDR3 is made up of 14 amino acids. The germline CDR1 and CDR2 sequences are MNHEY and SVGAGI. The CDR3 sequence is CASSSPGGEETQYF. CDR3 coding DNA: TGTGCCAGCAGCTCCCCGGGAGGGGAAGAGACCCAGTACTTC.

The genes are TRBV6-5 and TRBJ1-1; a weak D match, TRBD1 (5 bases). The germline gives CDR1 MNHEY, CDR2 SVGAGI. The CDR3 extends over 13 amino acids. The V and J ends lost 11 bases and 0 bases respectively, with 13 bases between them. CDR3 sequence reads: CAGGDGLNTEAFF. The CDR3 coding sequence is TGTGCCGGGGGGGACGGCTTGAACACTGAAGCTTTCTTT.

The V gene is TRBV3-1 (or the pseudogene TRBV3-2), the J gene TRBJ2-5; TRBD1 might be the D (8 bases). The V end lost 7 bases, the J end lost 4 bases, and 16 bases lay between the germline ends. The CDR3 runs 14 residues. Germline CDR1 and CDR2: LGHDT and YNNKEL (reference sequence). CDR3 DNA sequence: TGTGCCAGCACCACAGGGGGGGTGGGAGAGACCCAGTACTTC. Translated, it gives CASTTGGVGETQYF.

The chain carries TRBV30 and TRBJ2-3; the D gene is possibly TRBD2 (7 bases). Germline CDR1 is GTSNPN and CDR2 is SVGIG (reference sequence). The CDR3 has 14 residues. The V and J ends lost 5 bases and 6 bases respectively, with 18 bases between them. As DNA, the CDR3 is TGTGCCTGGGAGTTAGGGGGGGGCCCTGATACGCAGTATTTT. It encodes CAWELGGGPDTQYF.

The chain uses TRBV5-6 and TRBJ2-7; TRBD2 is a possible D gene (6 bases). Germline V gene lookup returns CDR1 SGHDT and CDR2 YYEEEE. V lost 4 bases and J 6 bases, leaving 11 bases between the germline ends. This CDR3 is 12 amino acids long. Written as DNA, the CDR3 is TGTGCCAGCAGCGCGACGGGGGTCGAGCAGTACTTC. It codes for CASSATGVEQYF.

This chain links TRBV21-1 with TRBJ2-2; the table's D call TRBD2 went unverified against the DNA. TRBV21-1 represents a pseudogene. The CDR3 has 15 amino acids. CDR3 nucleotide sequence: TGTGCCAGCAGCAAAGCAGCCGCGAACACCGGGGAGCTGTTTTTT. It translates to CASSKAAANTGELFF.

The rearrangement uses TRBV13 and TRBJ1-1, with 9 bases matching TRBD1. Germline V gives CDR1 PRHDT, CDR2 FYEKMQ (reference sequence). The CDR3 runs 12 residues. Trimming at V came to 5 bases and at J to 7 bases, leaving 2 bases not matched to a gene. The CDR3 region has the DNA TGTGCCAGCAGCCGGACAGGGGTTGAAGCTTTCTTT. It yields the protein CASSRTGVEAFF.

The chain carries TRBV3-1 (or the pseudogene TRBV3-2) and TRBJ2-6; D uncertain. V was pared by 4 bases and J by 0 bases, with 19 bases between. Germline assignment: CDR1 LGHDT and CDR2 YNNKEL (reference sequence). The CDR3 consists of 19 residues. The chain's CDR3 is CASSLFPPGRNSGANVLTF. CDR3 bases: TGTGCCAGCAGCCTATTCCCCCCCGGCAGGAACTCTGGGGCCAACGTCCTGACTTTC.

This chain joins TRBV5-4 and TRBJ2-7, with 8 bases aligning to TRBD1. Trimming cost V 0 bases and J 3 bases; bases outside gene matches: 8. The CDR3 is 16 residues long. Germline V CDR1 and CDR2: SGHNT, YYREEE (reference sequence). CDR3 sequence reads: CASSLAGSGGIYEQYF. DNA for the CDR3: TGTGCCAGCAGCTTGGCGGGGTCAGGGGGCATCTACGAGCAGTACTTC.

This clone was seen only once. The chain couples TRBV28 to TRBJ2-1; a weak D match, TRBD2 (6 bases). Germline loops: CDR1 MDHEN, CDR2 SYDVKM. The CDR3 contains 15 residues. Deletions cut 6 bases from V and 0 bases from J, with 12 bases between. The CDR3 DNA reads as TGTGCCAGCAGACGGAGCGGGCCCTCCTACAATGAGCAGTTCTTC. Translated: CASRRSGPSYNEQFF. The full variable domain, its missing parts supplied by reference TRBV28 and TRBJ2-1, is DVKVTQSSRYLVKRTGEKVFLECVQDMDHENMFWYRQDPGLGLRLIYFSYDVKMKEKGDIPEGYSVSREKKERFSLILESASTNQTSMYLCASRRSGPSYNEQFFGPGTRLTVL.

As DNA, the CDR3 is TGTGCCAGCAGCCTGGGCCTATTGGAGACCCAGTACTTC. Protein product: CASSLGLLETQYF. The chain carries TRBV28 and TRBJ2-5; D remains unclear. The V gene's germline CDR1 is MDHEN and CDR2 SYDVKM. The CDR3 is made up of 13 amino acids. The V end lost 6 bases, the J end lost 5 bases, and 13 bases lay between the germline ends.

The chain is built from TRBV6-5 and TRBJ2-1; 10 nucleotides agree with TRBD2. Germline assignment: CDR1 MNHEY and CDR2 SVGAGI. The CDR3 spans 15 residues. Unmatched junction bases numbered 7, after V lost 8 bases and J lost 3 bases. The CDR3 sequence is CASGRGLADYNEQFF. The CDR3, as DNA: TGTGCCAGCGGCCGAGGACTAGCGGACTACAATGAGCAGTTCTTC.

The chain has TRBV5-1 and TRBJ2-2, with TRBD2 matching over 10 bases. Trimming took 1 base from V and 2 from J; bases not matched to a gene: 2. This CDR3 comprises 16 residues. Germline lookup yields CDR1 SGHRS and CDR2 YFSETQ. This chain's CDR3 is CASSLRTSGNTGELFF. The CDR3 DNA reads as TGCGCCAGCAGCTTGAGGACTAGCGGTAACACCGGGGAGCTGTTTTTT. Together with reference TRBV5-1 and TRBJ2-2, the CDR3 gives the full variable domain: KAGVTQTPRYLIKTRGQQVTLSCSPISGHRSVSWYQQTPGQGLQFLFEYFSETQRNKGNFPGRFSGRQFSNSRSEMNVSTLELGDSALYLCASSLRTSGNTGELFFGEGSRLTVL.

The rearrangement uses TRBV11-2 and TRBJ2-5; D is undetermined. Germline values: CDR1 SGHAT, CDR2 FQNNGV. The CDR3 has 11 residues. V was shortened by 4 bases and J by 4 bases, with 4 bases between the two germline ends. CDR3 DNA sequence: TGTGCCAGCAGCTCAGGAGAGACCCAGTACTTC. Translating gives CASSSGETQYF.